Below, 21 T cell receptor beta chains from the same sample are listed, as sequenced in a study of blood T cell repertoires in COVID-19. Profiling relied on immunoSEQ multiplex PCR, and the TCRdb table lists in-frame clones only, not all of them. This table holds 35,000 to 45,000 clones, roughly three quarters found once. What was sequenced was peripheral blood. The receptors were sampled from an older man with acute or convalescent COVID-19.

The V gene is TRBV7-9, the J gene TRBJ2-3; 7 bases line up with TRBD1. The J segment lost 6 bases and the V segment lost 5 bases, leaving 11 bases of the junction unmatched. Per germline, CDR1 SEHNR and CDR2 FQNEAQ (reference sequence). The CDR3 length is 15 residues. CDR3 in amino acids: CASSQQTGLRDTQYF. The CDR3 nucleotides are TGTGCCAGCAGCCAACAGACAGGGCTCCGGGATACGCAGTATTTT.

The rearrangement joins TRBV19 to TRBJ2-5; 10 bases match TRBD2. CDR1 is LNHDA, CDR2 SQIVND, per germline (reference sequence). The V and J ends lost 6 bases and 5 bases, in that order; junction bases with no gene match: 3. The length of the CDR3 is 13 residues. As DNA, the CDR3 is TGTGCCAGTAGGGCTAGCGGGGGTGAGACCCAGTACTTC. Protein: CASRASGGETQYF.

This chain uses TRBV2 with TRBJ1-5, with D possibly TRBD1 on 6 matching bases. Looked up from germline, CDR1 is SNHLY and CDR2 is FYNNEI. This CDR3 has 15 amino acids. Trimming took 6 bases from V and 2 from J, leaving 14 bases between them. The CDR3 DNA reads TGTGCCAGCAGCGGGACACCTCGGGGCAATCAGCCCCAGCATTTT. It encodes CASSGTPRGNQPQHF.

This chain joins TRBV18 and TRBJ1-3; no firm D call. Trimming shortened V by 1 base and J by 0 bases, and 4 bases separated the two germline ends. Germline V gene sequence: CDR1 KGHSH, CDR2 LQKENI. The CDR3 has 14 amino acids. The CDR3 bases are TGTGCCAGCTCACCACAGAGCTCTGGAAACACCATATATTTT. Residues: CASSPQSSGNTIYF.

The chain combines TRBV30 with TRBJ1-3; a weak D match, TRBD1 (6 bases). Trimming took off 2 bases at V and 4 bases at J, with 9 bases between the two ends. In germline, CDR1 is GTSNPN, CDR2 SVGIG (reference sequence). The CDR3 is made up of 13 amino acids. The CDR3 nucleotides read TGTGCCTGGAGTATCGGACAGGGAAACACCATATATTTT. Its protein is CAWSIGQGNTIYF.

This sequence joins TRBV6-1 and TRBJ1-2; D is undetermined. Per the germline V gene, CDR1 is MNHNS and CDR2 is SASEGT. The CDR3 has 12 amino acids. V gave up 1 base and J gave up 13 bases, with 13 bases separating them. CDR3 residues: CASSEVPSRSTF. DNA of the CDR3: TGTGCCAGCAGTGAAGTTCCGTCCCGGAGCACCTTC.

This chain joins TRBV5-4 and TRBJ1-1, with TRBD1 identical over 9 bases. CDR3 size: 17 residues. V lost 4 bases to trimming and J lost 4 bases; unmatched junction nucleotides: 14. Looked up from germline, CDR1 is SGHNT and CDR2 is YYREEE (reference sequence). The CDR3 DNA sequence: TGTGCCAGCAGCCCTGCGGGACAGGGAAGGGTGGGCACTGAAGCTTTCTTT. Residues: CASSPAGQGRVGTEAFF.

The V gene is TRBV19, the J gene TRBJ1-5; 7 bases fit TRBD1. Germline V gene sequence: CDR1 LNHDA, CDR2 SQIVND (reference sequence). This CDR3 has 14 amino acids. Trimming removed 1 base from V and 7 bases from J; junction bases left unmatched: 4. CDR3 sequence: CASSIGTGGQPQHF. CDR3 DNA: TGTGCCAGTAGTATAGGGACAGGCGGGCAGCCCCAGCATTTT.

The chain is built from TRBV7-9 and TRBJ2-1, with 9 bases that match TRBD1. J was trimmed by 10 bases and V by 5 bases; bases with no gene match: 6. This CDR3 comprises 13 residues. Germline loops: CDR1 SEHNR, CDR2 FQNEAQ (reference sequence). The CDR3 region is CASSLYRGQEQFF. CDR3 DNA sequence: TGTGCCAGCAGCCTGTACAGGGGGCAGGAGCAGTTCTTC.

The V and J genes are TRBV3-1 (or the pseudogene TRBV3-2) and TRBJ1-3; the D gene is possibly TRBD1 (5 bases). The V end was cut by 2 bases, the J end by 1 base, with 12 bases between. Per the germline V gene, CDR1 is LGHDT and CDR2 is YNNKEL (reference sequence). CDR3 length equals 16 residues. The CDR3 DNA reads as TGTGCCAGCAGCCAAAGGGACTACTTTTCTGGAAACACCATATATTTT. This encodes CASSQRDYFSGNTIYF.

The chain carries TRBV28 and TRBJ2-2; unclear D gene. Trimming pared 6 bases from V and 0 bases from J, leaving 5 bases between. The CDR3 covers 13 residues. Germline CDR1 and CDR2: MDHEN and SYDVKM. CDR3 sequence: CASRYTNTGELFF. CDR3 nucleotides: TGTGCCAGCAGGTACACGAACACCGGGGAGCTGTTTTTT.

The chain has TRBV4-1 and TRBJ2-7; 7 bases map to TRBD1. The ends lost 5 bases at V and 3 bases at J; junction bases unmatched: 10. Germline CDR1 MGHRA, CDR2 YSYEKL. CDR3 length: 15 amino acids. The CDR3 DNA is TGCGCCAGCAGCAGGGGGACAGTAAGTAGCTACGAGCAGTACTTC. Encoded protein: CASSRGTVSSYEQYF.

V usage is TRBV28 and J usage is TRBJ1-2, with unresolved D. The CDR3 covers 13 residues. The germline V gene encodes CDR1 MDHEN and CDR2 SYDVKM. Trimming took off 6 bases at V and 7 bases at J, with 15 bases between the two ends. The CDR3 spells CASRVPTRGGYTF. The DNA for the CDR3 is TGTGCCAGCAGGGTACCTACCCGGGGTGGCTACACCTTC.

The gene calls are TRBV2 and TRBJ1-3; D is possibly TRBD1 (6 bases). This CDR3 contains 18 residues. The V gene's germline CDR1 is SNHLY and CDR2 FYNNEI. V was cut by 3 bases and J by 0 bases, with 18 bases left in between. CDR3 residues: CASSEDRALRTSGNTIYF. The CDR3 DNA sequence: TGTGCCAGCAGTGAGGACAGAGCTCTTAGAACCTCTGGAAACACCATATATTTT. Supplemented by reference TRBV2 and TRBJ1-3, the full variable domain reads EPEVTQTPSHQVTQMGQEVILRCVPISNHLYFYWYRQILGQKVEFLVSFYNNEISEKSEIFDDQFSVERPDGSNFTLKIRSTKLEDSAMYFCASSEDRALRTSGNTIYFGEGSWLTVV.

This sequence joins TRBV24-1 and TRBJ2-4, with 8 bases aligning to TRBD1. V was clipped by 4 bases and J by 0 bases; unmatched bases: 7. The CDR3 spans 17 residues. In germline, CDR1 is KGHDR, CDR2 SFDVKD. In DNA, the CDR3 is TGTGCCACCAGTGAGGGGGACAGGTGGGTAGCCAAAAACATTCAGTACTTC. Translated, it gives CATSEGDRWVAKNIQYF.

The chain uses TRBV5-5 and TRBJ1-4, with TRBD1 identical over 9 bases. Germline CDR1 reads SGHKS; CDR2 reads YYEKEE (reference sequence). With V trimmed by 4 bases and J by 8 bases, 9 bases remained unmatched. This CDR3 has 15 amino acids. In DNA, the CDR3 is TGTGCCAGCAGCACGATGACAGGGGGGCGGGAAAAACTGTTTTTT. This codes for CASSTMTGGREKLFF.

The chain employs TRBV4-1 and TRBJ2-7, with D unresolved. The V end was cut by 0 bases, the J end by 3 bases, with 12 bases between. The CDR3 is made up of 15 amino acids. Germline values: CDR1 MGHRA, CDR2 YSYEKL. The chain's CDR3 is CASSQDPVGLYEQYF. In DNA, the CDR3 is TGCGCCAGCAGCCAAGATCCGGTTGGGCTCTACGAGCAGTACTTC.

The chain recombines TRBV6-2 or TRBV6-3 with TRBJ2-2; TRBD1 might be the D (7 bases). This CDR3 has 16 amino acids. Germline V gene sequence: CDR1 MNHEY, CDR2 SVGEGT. With 6 bases removed from V and 3 bases from J, the gap between germline ends came to 17 bases. CDR3 sequence reads: CASSRTGAGYTGELFF. CDR3 nucleotides: TGTGCCAGCAGCCGCACAGGGGCGGGGTACACCGGGGAGCTGTTTTTT.

The V and J genes are TRBV5-4 and TRBJ2-7, with TRBD1 matching 8 bases. CDR3 size: 13 residues. CDR1 and CDR2 from the germline V gene are SGHNT and YYREEE (reference sequence). Losses at the gene ends were 4 bases for V and 5 bases for J; bases not matched to a gene: 5. CDR3 coding DNA: TGTGCCAGCAGCCTAACAGGGGGTGACGAGCAGTACTTC. It is translated as CASSLTGGDEQYF.

The V gene is TRBV7-2, the J gene TRBJ2-4; D call uncertain. The CDR3 covers 14 residues. CDR1 and CDR2 from the germline V gene are SGHTA and FQGNSA. V was cut by 5 bases and J by 0 bases, with 8 bases left in between. CDR3 in DNA: TGTGCCAGCAGCATAACAGCAGCCAAAAACATTCAGTACTTC. The encoded protein is CASSITAAKNIQYF.

CDR3 region: CASSPDYYNEQFF. Written as DNA, the CDR3 is TGTGCCAGCAGCCCGGACTATTACAATGAGCAGTTCTTC. V usage is TRBV4-2 and J usage is TRBJ2-1; a weak D match, TRBD2 (6 bases). Germline CDR1 LGHNA, CDR2 YNFKEQ. The CDR3 is 13 amino acids. The V end was cut by 4 bases, the J end by 4 bases, with 8 bases between.